This T cell receptor (beta chain) emerged from a study of blood T cells in healthy people across ages. PCR was performed a second time for roughly 6 to 12 cycles using a sample-barcoded 5' primer and a J-beta primer mix. TCRdb independently ran MiXCR on the 5' RACE reads; one entry per CDR3 protein. The sample consists of about 640,000 distinct CDR3 sequences, around 31% of them appearing once. In regard to this clonotype: The antigen is undetermined. This may be a read error, as it is one base from a much larger clone.

Study observations and caveats: In these data, TCR beta diversity tracked strongly with naive T cell percentage. Comparison with aged donors showed that long-lived donors had more naive CD4+ cells and higher diversity.

Germline lookup yields CDR1 DFQATT and CDR2 SNEGSKA (reference sequence). The CDR3 consists of 13 residues. V lost 7 bases and J lost 2, with 14 bases in between. The receptor was isolated from a woman aged 80 or older in good health. The chain employs TRBV20-1 and TRBJ1-1; D unclear. The specimen sequenced was blood. The CDR3 loop reads CSVSSAINTEAFF. The CDR3 region has the DNA TGCAGTGTCAGTAGTGCAATAAACACTGAAGCTTTCTTT.